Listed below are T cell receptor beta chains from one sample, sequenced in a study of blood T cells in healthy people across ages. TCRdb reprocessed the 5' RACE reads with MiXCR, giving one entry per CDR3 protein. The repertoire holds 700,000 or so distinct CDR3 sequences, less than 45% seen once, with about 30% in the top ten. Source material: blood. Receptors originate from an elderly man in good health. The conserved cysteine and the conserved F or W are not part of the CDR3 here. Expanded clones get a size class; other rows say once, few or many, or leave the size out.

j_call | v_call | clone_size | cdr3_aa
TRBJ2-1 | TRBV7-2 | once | ASNLGVGTDNEQF
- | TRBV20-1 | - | SAIRDRGYEQY
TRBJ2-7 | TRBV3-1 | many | ASSLREGPSYEQY
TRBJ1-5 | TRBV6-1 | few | ASRTTGQPQH
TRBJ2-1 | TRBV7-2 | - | ASSSLGYNEQF
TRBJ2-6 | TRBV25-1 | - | ASSRSGGISGANVLT
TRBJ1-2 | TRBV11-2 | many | ASSLYGGPYGYT
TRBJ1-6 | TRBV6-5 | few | ASRASVPYNSPLH
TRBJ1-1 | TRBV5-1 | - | ASSQSTGYVEAF
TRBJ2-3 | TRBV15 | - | ATSRDGADTQY
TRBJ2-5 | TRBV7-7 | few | ASSLVGVGETQY
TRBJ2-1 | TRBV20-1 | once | SERSASGEQF
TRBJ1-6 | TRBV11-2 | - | ASSSMAPSPLH
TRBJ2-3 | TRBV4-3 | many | ASSLIAGGPVADTQY
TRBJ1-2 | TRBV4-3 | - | ASSHLRGDRGLIYGYT
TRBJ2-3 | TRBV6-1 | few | ASTRGGQGTDTQY
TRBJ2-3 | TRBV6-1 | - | ASSSSVTDTQY